This T cell receptor (beta chain) was observed in a study of blood T cells in healthy people across ages. CDR1 is MNHNY, CDR2 SVGAGI, per germline (reference sequence). The CDR3 totals 17 residues. The trim removed 0 bases at V and 4 bases at J, leaving 8 bases unmatched. Then a second PCR, running about 6 to 12 cycles, was carried out with a sample-barcoded 5' primer and a J-beta primer mix. TCRdb reanalysed the 5' RACE reads using MiXCR and keeps one entry per CDR3 protein. Of 1.5 million to 1.9 million distinct CDR3 sequences in the sample, 35% to 45% were seen once. This clonotype was obtained from a woman younger than 35 in good health. The material sequenced was blood. This sequence joins TRBV6-6 and TRBJ2-2, with TRBD2 identical over 7 bases. DNA of the CDR3: TGTGCCAGCAGTTACTCGGTCCGCGGGAGCGGCACCGGGGAGCTGTTTTTT. Translation gives CASSYSVRGSGTGELFF.